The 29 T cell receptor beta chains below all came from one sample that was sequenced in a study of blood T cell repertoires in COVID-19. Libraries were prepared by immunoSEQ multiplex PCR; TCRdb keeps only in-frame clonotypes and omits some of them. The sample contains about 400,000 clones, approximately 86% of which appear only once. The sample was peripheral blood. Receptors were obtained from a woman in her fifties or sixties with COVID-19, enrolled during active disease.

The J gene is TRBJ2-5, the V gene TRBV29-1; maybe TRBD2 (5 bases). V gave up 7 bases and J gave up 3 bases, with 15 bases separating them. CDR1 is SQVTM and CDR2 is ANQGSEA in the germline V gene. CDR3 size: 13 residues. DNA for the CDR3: TGCAGCGGAGAGGGCCTTAGAGAAGAGACCCAGTACTTC. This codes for CSGEGLREETQYF.

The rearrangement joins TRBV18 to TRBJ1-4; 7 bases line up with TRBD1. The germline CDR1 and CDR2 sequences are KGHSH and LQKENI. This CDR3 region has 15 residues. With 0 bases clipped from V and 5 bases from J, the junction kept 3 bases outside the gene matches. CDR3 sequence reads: CASSPPGQKNEKLFF. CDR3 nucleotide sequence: TGTGCCAGCTCACCACCGGGACAGAAAAATGAAAAACTGTTTTTT.

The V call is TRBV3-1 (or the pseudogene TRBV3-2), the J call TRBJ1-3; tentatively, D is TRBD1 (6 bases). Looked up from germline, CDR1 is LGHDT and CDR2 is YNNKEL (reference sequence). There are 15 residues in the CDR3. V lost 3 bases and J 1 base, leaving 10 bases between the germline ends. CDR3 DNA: TGTGCCAGCAGCCAGAGCAGGGGATCTGGAAACACCATATATTTT. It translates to CASSQSRGSGNTIYF.

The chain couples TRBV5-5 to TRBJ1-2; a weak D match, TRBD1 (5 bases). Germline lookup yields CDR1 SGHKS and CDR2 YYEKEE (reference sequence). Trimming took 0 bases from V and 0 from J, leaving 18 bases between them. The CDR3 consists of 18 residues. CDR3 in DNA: TGTGCCAGCAGCTTGGGCGGACATTATTGGGAGGCTAACTATGGCTACACCTTC. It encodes CASSLGGHYWEANYGYTF. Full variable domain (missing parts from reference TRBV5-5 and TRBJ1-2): DAGVTQSPTHLIKTRGQQVTLRCSPISGHKSVSWYQQVLGQGPQFIFQYYEKEERGRGNFPDRFSARQFPNYSSELNVNALLLGDSALYLCASSLGGHYWEANYGYTFGSGTRLTVV.

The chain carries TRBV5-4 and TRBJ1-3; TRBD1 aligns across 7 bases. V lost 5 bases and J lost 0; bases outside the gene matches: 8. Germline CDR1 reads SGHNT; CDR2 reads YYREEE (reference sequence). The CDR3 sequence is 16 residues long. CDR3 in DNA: TGTGCCAGCAGTCCAGGAGGGGGCCTCTCTGGAAACACCATATATTTT. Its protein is CASSPGGGLSGNTIYF.

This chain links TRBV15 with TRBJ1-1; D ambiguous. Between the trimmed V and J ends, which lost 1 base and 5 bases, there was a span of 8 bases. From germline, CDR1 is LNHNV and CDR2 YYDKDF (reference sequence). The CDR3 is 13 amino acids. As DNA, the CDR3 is TGTGCCACCAGCAGAGTTCCCGGTACTGAAGCTTTCTTT. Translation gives CATSRVPGTEAFF.

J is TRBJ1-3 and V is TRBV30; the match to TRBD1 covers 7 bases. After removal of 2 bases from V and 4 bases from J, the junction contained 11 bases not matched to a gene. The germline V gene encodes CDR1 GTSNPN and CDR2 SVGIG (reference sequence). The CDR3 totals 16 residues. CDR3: CAWSQEGGGEGNTIYF. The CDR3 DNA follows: TGTGCCTGGAGTCAAGAAGGAGGGGGCGAAGGAAACACCATATATTTT.

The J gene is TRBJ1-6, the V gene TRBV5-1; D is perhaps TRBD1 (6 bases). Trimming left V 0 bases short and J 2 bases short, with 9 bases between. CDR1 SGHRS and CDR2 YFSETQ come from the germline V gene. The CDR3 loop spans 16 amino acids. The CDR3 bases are TGCGCCAGCAGCTTGGACAGGGTCCCCTATAATTCACCCCTCCACTTT. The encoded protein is CASSLDRVPYNSPLHF.

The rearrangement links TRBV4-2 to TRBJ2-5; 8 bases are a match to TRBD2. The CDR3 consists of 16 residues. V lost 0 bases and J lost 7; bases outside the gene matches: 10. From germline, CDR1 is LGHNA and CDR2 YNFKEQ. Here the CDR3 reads CASSQDESGGHRTQYF. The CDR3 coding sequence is TGTGCCAGCAGCCAAGATGAGAGCGGGGGCCACAGGACCCAGTACTTC.

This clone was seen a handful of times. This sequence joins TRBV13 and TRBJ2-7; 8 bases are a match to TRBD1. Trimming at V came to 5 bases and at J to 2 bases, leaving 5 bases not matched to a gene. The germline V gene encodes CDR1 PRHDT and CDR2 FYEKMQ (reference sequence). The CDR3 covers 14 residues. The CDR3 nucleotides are TGTGCCAGCAGCCACCAGGGGGCCGCCTACGAGCAGTACTTC. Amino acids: CASSHQGAAYEQYF.

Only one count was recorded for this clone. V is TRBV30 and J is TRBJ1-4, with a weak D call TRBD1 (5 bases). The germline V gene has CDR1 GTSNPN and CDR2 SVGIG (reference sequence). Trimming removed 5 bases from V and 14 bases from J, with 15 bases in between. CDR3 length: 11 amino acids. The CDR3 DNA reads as TGTGCCTGGCGCCTCCGACAGCATCTGTTTTTT. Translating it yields CAWRLRQHLFF.

The CDR3 coding sequence is TGTGCCAGCAGCTCCACCGGGGGTTCGTACTATGGCGAGCAGTACTTC. This sequence encodes CASSSTGGSYYGEQYF. The V call is TRBV5-5, the J call TRBJ2-7; D might be TRBD2 (6 bases). The V end was cut by 3 bases, the J end by 6 bases, with 22 bases between. Germline V gives CDR1 SGHKS, CDR2 YYEKEE (reference sequence). CDR3 size: 16 residues. The full variable domain, completed using reference TRBV5-5 and TRBJ2-7, is DAGVTQSPTHLIKTRGQQVTLRCSPISGHKSVSWYQQVLGQGPQFIFQYYEKEERGRGNFPDRFSARQFPNYSSELNVNALLLGDSALYLCASSSTGGSYYGEQYFGPGTRLTVT.

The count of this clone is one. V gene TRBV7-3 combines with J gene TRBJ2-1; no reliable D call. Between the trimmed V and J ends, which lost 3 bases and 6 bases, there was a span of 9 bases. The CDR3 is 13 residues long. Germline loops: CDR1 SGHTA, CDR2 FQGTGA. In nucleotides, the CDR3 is TGTGCCAGCAGCTTCTGGCCTAGCAATGAGCAGTTCTTC. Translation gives CASSFWPSNEQFF.

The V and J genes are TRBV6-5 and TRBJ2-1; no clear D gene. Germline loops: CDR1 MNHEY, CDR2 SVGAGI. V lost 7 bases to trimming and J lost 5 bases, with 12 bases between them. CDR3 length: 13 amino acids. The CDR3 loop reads CASTGDADNEQFF. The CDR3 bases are TGTGCCAGCACCGGAGATGCCGACAATGAGCAGTTCTTC.

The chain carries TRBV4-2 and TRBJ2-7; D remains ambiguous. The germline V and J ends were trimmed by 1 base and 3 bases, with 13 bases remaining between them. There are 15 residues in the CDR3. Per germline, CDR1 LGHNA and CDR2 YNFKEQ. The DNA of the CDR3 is TGTGCCAGCAGCCAAGTATCGCAGGAATTCTACGAGCAGTACTTC. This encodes CASSQVSQEFYEQYF.

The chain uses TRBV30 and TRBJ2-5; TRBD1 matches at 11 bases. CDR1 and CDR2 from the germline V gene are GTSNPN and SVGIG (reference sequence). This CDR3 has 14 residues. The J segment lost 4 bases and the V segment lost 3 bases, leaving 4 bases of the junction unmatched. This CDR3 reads CAWRDRGRGETQYF. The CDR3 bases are TGTGCCTGGAGGGACAGGGGGCGCGGAGAGACCCAGTACTTC.

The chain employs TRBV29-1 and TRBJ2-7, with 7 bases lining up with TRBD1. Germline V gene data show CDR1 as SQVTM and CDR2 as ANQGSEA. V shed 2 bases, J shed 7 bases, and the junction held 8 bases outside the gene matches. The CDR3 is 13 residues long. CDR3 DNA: TGCAGCGTTGAAAACACAGGGGCTGGGGAGCAGTACTTC. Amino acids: CSVENTGAGEQYF.

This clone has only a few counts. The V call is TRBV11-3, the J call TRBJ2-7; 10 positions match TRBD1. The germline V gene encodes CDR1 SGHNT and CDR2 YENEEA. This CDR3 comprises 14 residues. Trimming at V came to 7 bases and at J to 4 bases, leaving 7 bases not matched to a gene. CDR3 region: CASTPGQGFYEQYF. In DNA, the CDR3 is TGTGCCAGCACCCCGGGACAGGGGTTTTACGAGCAGTACTTC.

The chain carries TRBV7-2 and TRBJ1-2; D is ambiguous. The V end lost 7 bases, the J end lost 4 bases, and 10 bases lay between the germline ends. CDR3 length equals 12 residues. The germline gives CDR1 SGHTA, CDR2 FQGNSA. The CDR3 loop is CASTPPGYGYTF. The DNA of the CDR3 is TGTGCCAGCACCCCTCCCGGCTATGGCTACACCTTC.

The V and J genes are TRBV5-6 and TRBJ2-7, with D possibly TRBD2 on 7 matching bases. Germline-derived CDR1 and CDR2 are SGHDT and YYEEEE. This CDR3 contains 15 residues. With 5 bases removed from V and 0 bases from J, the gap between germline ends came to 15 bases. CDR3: CASSLAGDNSYEQYF. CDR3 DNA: TGTGCCAGCAGTCTCGCGGGGGACAACTCCTACGAGCAGTACTTC.

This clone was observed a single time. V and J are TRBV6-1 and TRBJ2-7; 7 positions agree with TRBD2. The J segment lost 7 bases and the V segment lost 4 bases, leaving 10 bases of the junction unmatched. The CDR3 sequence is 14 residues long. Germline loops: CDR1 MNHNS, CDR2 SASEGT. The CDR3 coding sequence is TGTGCCAGCAGTGCCTTCGGCGGGGGTGGTGAGCAGTACTTC. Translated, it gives CASSAFGGGGEQYF.

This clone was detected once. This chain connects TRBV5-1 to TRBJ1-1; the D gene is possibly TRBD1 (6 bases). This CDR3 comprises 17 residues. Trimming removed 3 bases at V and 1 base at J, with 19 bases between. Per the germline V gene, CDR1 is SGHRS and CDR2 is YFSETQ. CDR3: CASSSRGVGGGNTEAFF. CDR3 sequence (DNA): TGCGCCAGCAGCTCCCGTGGGGTTGGGGGCGGGAACACTGAAGCTTTCTTT.

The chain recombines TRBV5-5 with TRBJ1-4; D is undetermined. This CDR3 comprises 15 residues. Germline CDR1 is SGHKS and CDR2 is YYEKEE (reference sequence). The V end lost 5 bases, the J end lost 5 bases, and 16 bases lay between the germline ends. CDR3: CASRLHSSWNEKLFF. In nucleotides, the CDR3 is TGTGCCAGCAGGCTCCATAGTAGTTGGAATGAAAAACTGTTTTTT.

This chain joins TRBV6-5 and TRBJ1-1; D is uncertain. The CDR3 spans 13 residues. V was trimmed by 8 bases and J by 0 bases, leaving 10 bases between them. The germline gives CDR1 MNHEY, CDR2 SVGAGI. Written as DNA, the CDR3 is TGTGCCAGCTGGGAGGGAGTGAACACTGAAGCTTTCTTT. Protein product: CASWEGVNTEAFF.

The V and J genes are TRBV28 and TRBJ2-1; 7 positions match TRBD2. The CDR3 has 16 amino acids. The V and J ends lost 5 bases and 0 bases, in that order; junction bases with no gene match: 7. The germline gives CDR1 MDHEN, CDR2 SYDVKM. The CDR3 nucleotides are TGTGCCAGCAGTATGACTAGCTGGAGCTCCTACAATGAGCAGTTCTTC. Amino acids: CASSMTSWSSYNEQFF.

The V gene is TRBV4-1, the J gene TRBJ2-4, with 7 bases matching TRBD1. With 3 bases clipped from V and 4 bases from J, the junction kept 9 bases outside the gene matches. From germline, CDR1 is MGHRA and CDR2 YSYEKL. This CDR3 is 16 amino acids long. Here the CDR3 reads CASSHKVGQMKNIQYF. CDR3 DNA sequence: TGCGCCAGCAGCCATAAAGTGGGACAGATGAAAAACATTCAGTACTTC.

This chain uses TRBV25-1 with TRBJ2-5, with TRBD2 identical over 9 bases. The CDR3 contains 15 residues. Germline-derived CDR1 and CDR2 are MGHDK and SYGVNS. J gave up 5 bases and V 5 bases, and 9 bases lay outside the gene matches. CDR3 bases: TGTGCCAGCAGTCAAGCGGGGGGCCCTCGGGAGACCCAGTACTTC. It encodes CASSQAGGPRETQYF.

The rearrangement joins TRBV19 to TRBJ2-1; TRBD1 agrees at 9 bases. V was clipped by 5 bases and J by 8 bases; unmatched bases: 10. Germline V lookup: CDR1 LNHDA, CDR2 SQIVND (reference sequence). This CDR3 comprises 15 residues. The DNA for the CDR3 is TGTGCCAGTAGTCCCCCCGGGACAGGGTTCTATGAGCAGTTCTTC. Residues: CASSPPGTGFYEQFF.

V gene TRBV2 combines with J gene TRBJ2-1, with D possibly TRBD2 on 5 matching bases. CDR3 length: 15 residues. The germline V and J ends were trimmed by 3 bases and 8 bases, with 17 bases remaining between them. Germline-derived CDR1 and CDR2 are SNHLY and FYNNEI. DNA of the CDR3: TGTGCCAGCAGTGATCGGCTCAACGCCGGGGATGAGCAGTTCTTC. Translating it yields CASSDRLNAGDEQFF.